This T cell receptor beta chain derives from a study of metastatic and nonmetastatic thyroid tumors. Study context: Across peripheral blood and tumor or nodule tissue samples taken from malignant and benign thyroid patients, the repertoires were compared with one another. Study-wide findings and caveats: It was reported that TCR beta diversity was significantly higher in malignant thyroid tumors than benign nodules, in blood and tumor.

Patients were all untreated before their thyroid surgery. This CDR3 contains 13 residues. CDR1 is DFQATT, CDR2 SNEGSKA, per germline (reference sequence). With V trimmed by 2 bases and J by 3 bases, 1 base remained unmatched. Of note for this clone: Its antigen is not identified.

Per the original data handling: A classifier for distant metastasis in papillary thyroid cancer was constructed using CDR3 differences observed across clinicopathological groups. TCRdb re-processed the PCR reads through MiXCR. TCRdb, not the original authors, processed these V and J calls. The top ten clones hold around 4.5% of a sample with tens of thousands of clones, 20% of them seen once. This chain connects TRBV20-1 to TRBJ2-7; 10 bases line up with TRBD2. The source is a female donor with papillary thyroid cancer or a benign thyroid nodule (not recorded which). Some clones in this sample may be carry-over from other donors' samples. The material sequenced was adjacent normal tissue. CDR3 protein: CSARSSGSYEQYF. The CDR3 DNA reads TGCAGTGCTAGATCTAGCGGGAGCTACGAGCAGTACTTC.